Below are 14 T cell receptor beta chains sequenced from a single sample in a study of cytomegalovirus exposure and HLA in healthy donors (dated 2017 in TCRdb). Receptors were amplified or captured by the immunoSEQ multiplex PCR assay. For the multiplex PCR, a mixture combining 60 forward primers for TCR Vbeta segments and 13 reverse primers for TCR Jbeta segments was used. Not all clones reach the TCRdb copy of this immuneACCESS table, which keeps in-frame sequences only. Checked studies attribute under half of the gap to unresolved V genes and leave the rest unexplained. In this sample the table shows around 86,000 clones, over 65% of which occur a single time. The top ten clonotypes cover around 3% of the sample. The sequencing sample was made of PBMCs. Receptors originate from a man between 50 and 59 years old in good health and CMV-seropositive.

This clone was seen more than once but under ten times. The chain employs TRBV10-2 and TRBJ2-1; 9 nucleotides line up with TRBD1. Germline CDR1 and CDR2: WSHSY and SAAADI. The CDR3 has 16 amino acids. V lost 0 bases and J lost 3; bases outside the gene matches: 3. This chain's CDR3 is CASSESRGQGYNEQFF. CDR3 nucleotides: TGCGCCAGCAGTGAGTCAAGGGGACAGGGCTACAATGAGCAGTTCTTC.

This clone has a handful of counts. This rearrangement joins TRBV7-8 to TRBJ2-1; possibly TRBD1 for D (6 bases). V was pared by 5 bases and J by 3 bases, with 17 bases between. Looked up from germline, CDR1 is SGHVS and CDR2 is FQNEAQ. The CDR3 is made up of 16 amino acids. The CDR3 region is CASSTLQGIIYNEQFF. The CDR3 bases are TGTGCCAGCAGCACACTACAGGGAATTATCTACAATGAGCAGTTCTTC.

This sequence joins TRBV11-2 and TRBJ2-1, with D possibly TRBD2 on 6 matching bases. Per the germline V gene, CDR1 is SGHAT and CDR2 is FQNNGV. The CDR3 is 18 residues long. Trimming left V 1 base short and J 5 bases short, with 21 bases between. CDR3 protein: CASSLVRGVGPGNNEQFF. The CDR3 coding sequence is TGTGCCAGCAGCTTAGTTCGCGGGGTAGGGCCGGGGAACAATGAGCAGTTCTTC.

There are a few counts of this clone. The chain uses TRBV5-1 and TRBJ2-3; TRBD2 aligns across 11 bases. J was trimmed by 4 bases and V by 1 base; bases with no gene match: 5. This CDR3 spans 16 amino acids. Germline V CDR1 and CDR2: SGHRS, YFSETQ. Here the CDR3 reads CASSLYSGRAPDTQYF. CDR3 coding DNA: TGCGCCAGCAGCTTGTATAGCGGGAGGGCCCCAGATACGCAGTATTTT.

The rearrangement joins TRBV5-1 to TRBJ2-7; 7 positions match TRBD1. Germline lookup yields CDR1 SGHRS and CDR2 YFSETQ. The J segment lost 6 bases and the V segment lost 0 bases, leaving 3 bases of the junction unmatched. CDR3 length: 13 residues. The CDR3 DNA is TGCGCCAGCAGCTTGGATACAGGGGTCGAGCAGTACTTC. This gives the protein CASSLDTGVEQYF.

This chain links TRBV11-3 with TRBJ2-7, with 12 bases matching TRBD2. This CDR3 comprises 17 residues. Germline assignment: CDR1 SGHNT and CDR2 YENEEA. Trimming cost V 4 bases and J 0 bases; bases outside gene matches: 7. The chain's CDR3 is CASSSNPTSGSSYEQYF. DNA for the CDR3: TGTGCCAGCAGCTCCAACCCGACTAGCGGGAGCTCCTACGAGCAGTACTTC.

The CDR3 loop is CASSRTQRTSGSSRAGELFF. CDR3 in DNA: TGTGCCAGCAGCCGAACGCAAAGGACTAGCGGGAGTTCGCGGGCCGGGGAGCTGTTTTTT. This sequence joins TRBV13 and TRBJ2-2, with TRBD2 identical over 13 bases. The trim removed 5 bases at V and 6 bases at J, leaving 18 bases unmatched. CDR1 is PRHDT, CDR2 FYEKMQ, per germline (reference sequence). This CDR3 comprises 20 residues.

This chain joins TRBV2 and TRBJ1-5, with D perhaps TRBD1 (6 bases). The germline V gene encodes CDR1 SNHLY and CDR2 FYNNEI. The V gene lost 6 bases and the J gene lost 1 base, with 13 bases spanning the gap. The CDR3 has 15 amino acids. CDR3 sequence reads: CASRFSGVSNQPQHF. The CDR3 DNA follows: TGTGCCAGCAGGTTTTCAGGGGTAAGCAATCAGCCCCAGCATTTT.

J is TRBJ2-3 and V is TRBV4-2; 8 nucleotides agree with TRBD2. CDR1 LGHNA and CDR2 YNFKEQ come from the germline V gene. V lost 2 bases to trimming and J lost 5 bases; unmatched junction nucleotides: 6. The CDR3 runs 15 residues. The CDR3 nucleotides read TGTGCCAGCAGCCAAACCAGCGGGAGTGGAGATACGCAGTATTTT. Translating it yields CASSQTSGSGDTQYF.

This clone has just a few counts. The chain links TRBV6-5 to TRBJ2-1, with TRBD2 matching 7 bases. There are 13 residues in the CDR3. V lost 6 bases to trimming and J lost 9 bases; unmatched junction nucleotides: 8. Per germline, CDR1 MNHEY and CDR2 SVGAGI. The CDR3 is CASRPGAGVEQFF. In DNA form, the CDR3 reads TGTGCCAGCAGACCTGGGGCGGGAGTTGAGCAGTTCTTC.

The chain has TRBV7-3 and TRBJ2-7; TRBD2 is a possible D gene (6 bases). The V and J ends lost 5 bases and 3 bases respectively, with 17 bases between them. The CDR3 consists of 15 residues. Germline V gives CDR1 SGHTA, CDR2 FQGTGA. The CDR3 spells CASSASGTPGYEQYF. The CDR3 DNA follows: TGTGCCAGCAGCGCTTCCGGGACTCCTGGCTACGAGCAGTACTTC.

This clone has only a few counts. V is TRBV5-1 and J is TRBJ1-1; 11 bases agree with TRBD1. This CDR3 spans 15 amino acids. Germline V gene sequence: CDR1 SGHRS, CDR2 YFSETQ. The ends lost 6 bases at V and 4 bases at J; junction bases unmatched: 8. The DNA for the CDR3 is TGCGCCAGCAACCCGGGACAGGGGGTCGTCACTGAAGCTTTCTTT. Its protein is CASNPGQGVVTEAFF.

This clone was counted a few times. The rearrangement uses TRBV18 and TRBJ2-7; TRBD2 agrees at 11 bases. The CDR3 loop spans 16 amino acids. V was clipped by 2 bases and J by 2 bases; unmatched bases: 5. The V gene's germline CDR1 is KGHSH and CDR2 LQKENI. This chain's CDR3 is CASSPVLSGRAYEQYF. DNA for the CDR3: TGTGCCAGCTCACCAGTCCTTAGCGGGAGGGCCTACGAGCAGTACTTC.

The V gene is TRBV11-3, the J gene TRBJ2-7, with 11 nucleotides matching TRBD1. V lost 6 bases, J lost 4 bases, and 5 bases stayed unmatched. CDR1 SGHNT and CDR2 YENEEA come from the germline V gene. CDR3 length: 14 residues. The CDR3 sequence is CASSRTGGTYEQYF. The CDR3 DNA reads TGTGCCAGCAGTCGGACAGGGGGCACGTACGAGCAGTACTTC.